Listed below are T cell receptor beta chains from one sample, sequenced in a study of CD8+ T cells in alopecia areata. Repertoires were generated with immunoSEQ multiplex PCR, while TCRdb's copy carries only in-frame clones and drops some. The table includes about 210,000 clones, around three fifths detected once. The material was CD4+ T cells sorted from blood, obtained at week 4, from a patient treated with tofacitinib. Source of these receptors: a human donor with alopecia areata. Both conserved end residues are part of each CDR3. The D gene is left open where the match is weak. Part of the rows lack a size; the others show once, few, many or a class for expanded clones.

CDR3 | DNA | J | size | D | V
CASSIQGRINYGYTF | TGTGCCAGTAGTATTCAAGGACGGATTAACTATGGCTACACCTTC | TRBJ1-2 | . | . | TRBV19
CASSAFPGTGVRGELFF | TGTGCCAGCAGCGCGTTTCCCGGGACAGGGGTTCGCGGGGAGCTGTTTTTT | TRBJ2-2 | . | TRBD1 | TRBV9
CASSEMGVGETQYF | TGTGCCAGCAGTGAAATGGGGGTTGGAGAGACCCAGTACTTC | TRBJ2-5 | . | . | TRBV2
CASSRWAGQGNIQYF | TGTGCCAGCAGCCGCTGGGCCGGACAGGGGAACATTCAGTACTTC | TRBJ2-4 | . | TRBD1 | TRBV7-2
CSVAAASGGAAFF | TGCAGCGTTGCCGCGGCTAGCGGGGGGGCCGCGTTCTTC | TRBJ2-1 | few | TRBD2 | TRBV29-1
CAWRKVSEQYF | TGTGCCTGGAGGAAAGTCTCTGAGCAGTACTTC | TRBJ2-7 | . | . | TRBV30
CASSLVRRNTEAFF | TGTGCCAGCAGCTTGGTGAGGAGGAACACTGAAGCTTTCTTT | TRBJ1-1 | . | . | TRBV5-6
CASSLGGATDTQYF | TGCGCCAGCAGCCTCGGGGGGGCCACAGATACGCAGTATTTT | TRBJ2-3 | . | TRBD2 | TRBV4-1
CASSFGNSYEQYF | TGTGCCAGCAGCTTTGGGAACTCCTACGAGCAGTACTTC | TRBJ2-7 | many | . | TRBV7-2
CASSKPDRLNEKLFF | TGCGCCAGCAGTAAACCGGACAGGTTGAATGAAAAACTGTTTTTT | TRBJ1-4 | . | TRBD1 | TRBV23-1
CASSRTARAPLHF | TGTGCCAGCAGTCGGACCGCTAGGGCACCCCTCCACTTT | TRBJ1-6 | . | . | TRBV6-5
CASSQGEGGYEQYF | TGTGCCAGCAGCCAAGGGGAGGGGGGGTACGAGCAGTACTTC | TRBJ2-7 | many | . | TRBV4-2
CAWSIRELGELFF | TGTGCCTGGAGTATAAGGGAATTAGGGGAGCTGTTTTTT | TRBJ2-2 | . | . | TRBV30
CASPREGAGGTGELFF | TGTGCCAGCCCTCGAGAGGGGGCCGGGGGGACCGGGGAGCTGTTTTTT | TRBJ2-2 | . | . | TRBV2
CASSPNHGYTF | TGTGCCAGCAGCCCCAATCATGGCTACACCTTC | TRBJ1-2 | . | . | TRBV7-2
CATSRQQGSYEQYF | TGTGCCACCAGCAGACAACAGGGTTCCTACGAGCAGTACTTC | TRBJ2-7 | . | . | TRBV15
CASSPGDFPQETQYF | TGTGCCAGCAGCCCCGGGGACTTCCCCCAAGAGACCCAGTACTTC | TRBJ2-5 | . | . | TRBV7-2
CASSPRRRDEKLFF | TGTGCCAGCAGCCCCCGTAGGCGCGACGAAAAACTGTTTTTT | TRBJ1-4 | . | . | TRBV7-2
CASSVGPLTYEQYF | TGTGCCAGCAGCGTAGGGCCTTTAACCTACGAGCAGTACTTC | TRBJ2-7 | few | . | TRBV9
CASSLRGTGDGSPLHF | TGTGCCAGCAGCTTACGCGGGACAGGGGATGGGTCACCCCTCCACTTT | TRBJ1-6 | few | TRBD1 | TRBV7-8
CASSLTGEGNQPQHF | TGCGCCAGCAGCTTGACAGGAGAGGGCAATCAGCCCCAGCATTTT | TRBJ1-5 | . | . | TRBV5-1
CASSDVRGGHTGELFF | TGTGCCAGCAGCGATGTGCGGGGGGGCCACACCGGGGAGCTGTTTTTT | TRBJ2-2 | . | TRBD2 | TRBV7-2
CATSRVPFATDTQYF | TGTGCCACCAGCAGAGTCCCGTTTGCCACAGATACGCAGTATTTT | TRBJ2-3 | few | . | TRBV15
CAWGTFNYGYTF | TGTGCCTGGGGGACCTTTAACTATGGCTACACCTTC | TRBJ1-2 | . | . | TRBV30
CASSPGGRTEAFF | TGTGCCAGCAGCCCCGGTGGCCGAACTGAAGCTTTCTTT | TRBJ1-1 | . | . | TRBV5-6
CASSLGPRGGPETQYF | TGTGCCAGCAGCTTGGGGCCCAGGGGGGGCCCAGAGACCCAGTACTTC | TRBJ2-5 | once | . | TRBV7-2
CASSVQGDSGNTIYF | TGCGCCAGCAGCGTGCAAGGGGACTCTGGAAACACCATATATTTT | TRBJ1-3 | few | . | TRBV5-1
CAWSVQGNGELFF | TGTGCCTGGAGTGTACAGGGAAACGGGGAGCTGTTTTTT | TRBJ2-2 | . | . | TRBV30
CASRRTGNTIYF | TGTGCCAGCAGGCGTACTGGAAACACCATATATTTT | TRBJ1-3 | . | . | TRBV7-2
CSVKTVPGHEAFF | TGCAGCGTTAAAACGGTACCGGGACATGAAGCTTTCTTT | TRBJ1-1 | . | . | TRBV29-1
CASSLSGGASYEQYF | TGCGCCAGCAGCCTTAGCGGGGGTGCATCCTACGAGCAGTACTTC | TRBJ2-7 | . | TRBD2 | TRBV4-3
CASMLRGGSIDEQFF | TGTGCCAGTATGCTACGAGGGGGCAGTATCGATGAGCAGTTCTTC | TRBJ2-1 | . | TRBD1 | TRBV6-6
CASSFKGDTEAFF | TGTGCCAGCAGTTTCAAAGGGGACACTGAAGCTTTCTTT | TRBJ1-1 | few | . | TRBV27
CASRTYSDTQYF | TGTGCCAGCAGAACCTACTCAGATACGCAGTATTTT | TRBJ2-3 | . | . | TRBV27
CASSLLAGGQDEQFF | TGTGCCAGCAGCTTACTAGCGGGGGGGCAGGATGAGCAGTTCTTC | TRBJ2-1 | . | TRBD2 | TRBV13
CSVEFGDTQYF | TGCAGCGTCGAATTTGGGGATACGCAGTATTTT | TRBJ2-3 | few | . | TRBV29-1
CASSLQGNGYTF | TGTGCCAGCAGCTTACAAGGGAACGGCTACACCTTC | TRBJ1-2 | . | . | TRBV13
CASSAGQGNYGYTF | TGTGCCAGCAGCGCGGGACAGGGAAACTATGGCTACACCTTC | TRBJ1-2 | few | TRBD1 | TRBV9
CAISPRDANTGELFF | TGTGCCATCAGCCCAAGGGACGCGAACACCGGGGAGCTGTTTTTT | TRBJ2-2 | . | . | TRBV10-3
CASSPRTRTDTQYF | TGCGCCAGCAGCCCCCGGACTCGCACAGATACGCAGTATTTT | TRBJ2-3 | . | . | TRBV4-3
CATSRAGYYSNQPQHF | TGTGCCACCAGCAGAGCCGGGTACTATAGCAATCAGCCCCAGCATTTT | TRBJ1-5 | . | . | TRBV15
CASSLAGTSAGGTQYF | TGCGCCAGCAGCTTGGCCGGGACTAGCGCCGGGGGGACCCAGTACTTC | TRBJ2-5 | . | TRBD2 | TRBV5-1
CASSPQMSETQYF | TGTGCCAGCAGCCCTCAGATGTCGGAGACCCAGTACTTC | TRBJ2-5 | . | . | TRBV6-6
CASSQGSSPLLGETQYF | TGTGCCAGCAGCCAAGGTTCGTCACCCCTTCTCGGGGAGACCCAGTACTTC | TRBJ2-5 | . | . | TRBV4-2
CSVVTNEQYF | TGCAGCGTTGTTACGAACGAGCAGTACTTC | TRBJ2-7 | . | . | TRBV29-1
CAWSRDRGKLFF | TGTGCCTGGAGTAGGGACCGTGGAAAACTGTTTTTT | TRBJ1-4 | . | . | TRBV30
CASSLSAQGLYEQYF | TGTGCCAGCAGCTTGTCCGCGCAGGGACTCTACGAGCAGTACTTC | TRBJ2-7 | . | . | TRBV5-6
CASSQEGLAGGPYF | TGTGCCAGCAGCCAAGAAGGACTAGCGGGGGGCCCGTACTTC | TRBJ2-7 | few | TRBD2 | TRBV4-2